This T cell receptor beta chain is drawn from a study of T cells expressing NK-cell markers. Study overall: The authors sequenced eight donors, of whom seven were HCMV-seropositive and one was seronegative.

The CDR3 extends over 16 amino acids. The germline gives CDR1 LNHNV, CDR2 YYDKDF (reference sequence). Study-wide findings and caveats: The share of CD8+ T cells held by dominant NKG2C+ clonotypes was about 1.0-7.5% in several donors. The CD3+CD56-NKG2C+ fraction of several donors was also led by these clonotypes.

TCR beta libraries carry UMIs added by 5'RACE template switching. Each CDR3 protein gets one entry in TCRdb, which reprocessed the 5' RACE reads and gives no DNA. The data include 350,000 to 450,000 distinct CDR3 sequences; the top ten clones carry roughly 5.4%. As for this clonotype: No antigen is known for it.

The chain recombines TRBV15 with TRBJ2-7; the TCRdb call, TRBD1, lacks DNA for checking. Sequences were obtained from blood T cells: a sorted CD56 or NKG2C T cell subset, CD4+ or CD8+ T cells, or bulk PBMC T cells (not recorded which). This receptor was taken from a man aged 18-70 years in good health. The CDR3 loop reads CATSRAGTLNSYEQYF.